This T cell receptor beta chain was found in a study of graft-versus-host responses after intestinal transplantation. Overall study: Transplants were multivisceral, liver-intestinal, or isolated intestinal. Recipients across the board were started on anti-thymocyte globulin induction, then kept on tacrolimus and steroids for about three years.

Turning to this clone: What it binds is not known.

Profiled with immunoSEQ multiplex PCR; TCRdb holds only in-frame clones, not every one. This sample has over 100,000 clones; 85% to 95% occur once, and the top ten carry over 0.1%. V dropped 2 bases and J dropped 5 bases, with 5 bases sitting between them. Germline CDR1 and CDR2: SGHDT and YYEEEE. The CDR3 runs to 11 residues. The rearrangement links TRBV5-6 to TRBJ2-7, with D hard to call. Sample: unstimulated CD4+ T cells sorted from spleen or lymph node cells, taken before intestinal transplant. The source of this sequence is a human donor who received an intestinal transplant. In nucleotides, the CDR3 is TGTGCCAGCAGCTTCCTCCACGAGCAGTACTTC. Protein product: CASSFLHEQYF. Supplemented by reference TRBV5-6 and TRBJ2-7, the full variable domain reads DAGVTQSPTHLIKTRGQQVTLRCSPKSGHDTVSWYQQALGQGPQFIFQYYEEEERQRGNFPDRFSGHQFPNYSSELNVNALLLGDSALYLCASSFLHEQYFGPGTRLTVT.